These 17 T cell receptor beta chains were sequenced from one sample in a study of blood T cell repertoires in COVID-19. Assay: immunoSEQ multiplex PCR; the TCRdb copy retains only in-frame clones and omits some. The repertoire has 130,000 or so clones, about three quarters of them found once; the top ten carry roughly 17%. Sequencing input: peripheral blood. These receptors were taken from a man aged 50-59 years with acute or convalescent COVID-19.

Here the CDR3 reads CASSPGEYGYTF. In DNA, the CDR3 is TGTGCCAGCAGCCCCGGGGAATATGGCTACACCTTC. This chain uses TRBV3-1 (or the pseudogene TRBV3-2) with TRBJ1-2; D is unclear. Germline V gene lookup returns CDR1 LGHDT and CDR2 YNNKEL (reference sequence). V was cut by 4 bases and J by 5 bases, with 8 bases left in between. This CDR3 has 12 residues.

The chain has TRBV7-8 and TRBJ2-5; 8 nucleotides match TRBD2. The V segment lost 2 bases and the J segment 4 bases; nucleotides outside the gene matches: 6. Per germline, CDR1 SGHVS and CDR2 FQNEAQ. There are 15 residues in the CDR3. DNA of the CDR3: TGTGCCAGCAGCTTAATGCGACTAGCGATAGAGACCCAGTACTTC. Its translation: CASSLMRLAIETQYF. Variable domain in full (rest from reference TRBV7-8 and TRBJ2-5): GAGVSQSPRYKVAKRGQDVALRCDPISGHVSLFWYQQALGQGPEFLTYFQNEAQLDKSGLPSDRFFAERPEGSVSTLKIQRTQQEDSAVYLCASSLMRLAIETQYFGPGTRLLVL.

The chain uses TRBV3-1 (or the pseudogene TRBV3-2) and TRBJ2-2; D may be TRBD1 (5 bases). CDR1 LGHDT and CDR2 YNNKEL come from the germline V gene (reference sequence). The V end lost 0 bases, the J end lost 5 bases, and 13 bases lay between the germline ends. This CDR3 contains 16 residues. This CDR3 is CASSQDRGSGTGELFF. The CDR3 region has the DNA TGTGCCAGCAGCCAAGATAGGGGATCTGGGACCGGGGAGCTGTTTTTT.

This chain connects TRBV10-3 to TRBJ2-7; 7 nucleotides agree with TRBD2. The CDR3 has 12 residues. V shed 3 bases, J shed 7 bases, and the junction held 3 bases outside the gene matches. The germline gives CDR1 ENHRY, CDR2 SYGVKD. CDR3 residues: CAISDREGEQYF. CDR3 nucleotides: TGTGCCATCAGTGACAGGGAGGGGGAGCAGTACTTC.

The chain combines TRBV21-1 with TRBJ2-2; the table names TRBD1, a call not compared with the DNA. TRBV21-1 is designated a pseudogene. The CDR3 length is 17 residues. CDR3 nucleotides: TGTGCCAGCAGCAAAGGTGGGACAGGGGACAACACCGGGGAGCTGTTTTTT. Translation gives CASSKGGTGDNTGELFF.

CDR3 DNA: TGTGCCAGCAGTGAAGACAGGGGTACGAACTATGGCTACACCTTC. Protein product: CASSEDRGTNYGYTF. The genes are TRBV6-1 and TRBJ1-2; 7 bases are shared with TRBD1. Germline V gene data show CDR1 as MNHNS and CDR2 as SASEGT. The CDR3 runs to 15 residues. V lost 1 base, J lost 2 bases, and 4 bases stayed unmatched.

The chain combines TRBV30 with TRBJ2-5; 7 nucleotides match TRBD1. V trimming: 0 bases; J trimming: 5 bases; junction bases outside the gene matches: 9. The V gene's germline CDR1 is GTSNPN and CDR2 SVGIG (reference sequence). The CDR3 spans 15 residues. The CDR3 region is CAWSVRGQGVETQYF. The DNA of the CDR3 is TGTGCCTGGAGTGTAAGGGGGCAGGGGGTTGAGACCCAGTACTTC.

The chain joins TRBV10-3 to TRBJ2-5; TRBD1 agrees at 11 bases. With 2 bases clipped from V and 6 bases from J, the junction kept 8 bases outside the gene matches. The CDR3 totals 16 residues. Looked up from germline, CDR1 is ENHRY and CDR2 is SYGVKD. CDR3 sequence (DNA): TGTGCCATCAGTGAGGGGGAGGAGGACAGGGGGCAGACCCAGTACTTC. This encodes CAISEGEEDRGQTQYF.

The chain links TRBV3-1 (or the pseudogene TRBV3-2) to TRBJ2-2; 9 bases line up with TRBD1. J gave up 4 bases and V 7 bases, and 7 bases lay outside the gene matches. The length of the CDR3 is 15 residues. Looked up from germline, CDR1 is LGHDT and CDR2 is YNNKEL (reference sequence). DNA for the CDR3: TGTGCCAGCAACTACAGGGGGCGCAGCACCGGGGAGCTGTTTTTT. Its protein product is CASNYRGRSTGELFF.

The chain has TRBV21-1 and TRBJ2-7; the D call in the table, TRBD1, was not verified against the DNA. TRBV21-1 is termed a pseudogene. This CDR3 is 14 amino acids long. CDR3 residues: CASSKVVAPYEQYF. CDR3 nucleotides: TGTGCCAGCAGCAAAGTCGTGGCTCCCTACGAGCAGTACTTC.

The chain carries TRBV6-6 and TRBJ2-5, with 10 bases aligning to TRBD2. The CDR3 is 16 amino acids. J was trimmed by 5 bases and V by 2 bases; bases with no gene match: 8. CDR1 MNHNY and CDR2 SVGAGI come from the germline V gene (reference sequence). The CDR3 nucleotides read TGTGCCAGCAGTTACACCCCTAGCGGGGGAGGGGAGACCCAGTACTTC. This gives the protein CASSYTPSGGGETQYF.

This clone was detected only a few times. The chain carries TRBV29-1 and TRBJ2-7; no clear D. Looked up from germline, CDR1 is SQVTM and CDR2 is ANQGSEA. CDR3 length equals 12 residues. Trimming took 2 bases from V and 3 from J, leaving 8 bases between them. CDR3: CSVETGNYEQYV. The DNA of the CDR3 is TGCAGCGTTGAAACGGGTAACTACGAGCAGTACGTC.

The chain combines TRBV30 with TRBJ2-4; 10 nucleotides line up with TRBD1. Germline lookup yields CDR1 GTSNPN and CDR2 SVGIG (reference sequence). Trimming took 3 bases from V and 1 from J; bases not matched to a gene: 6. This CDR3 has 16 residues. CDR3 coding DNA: TGTGCCTGGAGCCGAGGACAGGGGGTGGCCAAAAACATTCAGTACTTC. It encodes CAWSRGQGVAKNIQYF.

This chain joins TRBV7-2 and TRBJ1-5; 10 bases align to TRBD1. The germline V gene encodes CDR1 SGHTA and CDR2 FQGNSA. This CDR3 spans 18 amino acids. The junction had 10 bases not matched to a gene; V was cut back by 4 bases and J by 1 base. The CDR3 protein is CASSSRTGGVGSNQPQHF. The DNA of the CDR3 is TGTGCCAGCAGCTCACGGACAGGGGGAGTAGGGAGCAATCAGCCCCAGCATTTT. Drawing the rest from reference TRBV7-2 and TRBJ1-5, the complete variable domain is GAGVSQSPSNKVTEKGKDVELRCDPISGHTALYWYRQSLGQGLEFLIYFQGNSAPDKSGLPSDRFSAERTGGSVSTLTIQRTQQEDSAVYLCASSSRTGGVGSNQPQHFGDGTRLSIL.

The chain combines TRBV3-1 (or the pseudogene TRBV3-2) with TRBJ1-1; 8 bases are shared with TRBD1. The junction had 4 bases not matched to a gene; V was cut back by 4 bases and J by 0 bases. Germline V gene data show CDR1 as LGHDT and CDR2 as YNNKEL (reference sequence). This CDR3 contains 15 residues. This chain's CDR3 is CASSRWTGLNTEAFF. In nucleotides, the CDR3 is TGTGCCAGCAGCCGATGGACAGGGTTGAACACTGAAGCTTTCTTT.

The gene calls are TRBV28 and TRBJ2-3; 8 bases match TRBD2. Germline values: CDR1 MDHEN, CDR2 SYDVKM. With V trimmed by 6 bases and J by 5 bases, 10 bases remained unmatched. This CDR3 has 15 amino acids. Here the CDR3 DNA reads TGTGCCAGCAGCCCATTGGGCGGGGGGAAAGATACGCAGTATTTT. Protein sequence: CASSPLGGGKDTQYF.

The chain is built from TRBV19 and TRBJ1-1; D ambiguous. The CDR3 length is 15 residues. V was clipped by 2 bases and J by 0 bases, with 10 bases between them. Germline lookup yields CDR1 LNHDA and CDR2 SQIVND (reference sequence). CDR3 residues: CASSIQALMNTEAFF. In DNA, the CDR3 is TGTGCCAGTAGTATACAGGCACTCATGAACACTGAAGCTTTCTTT.